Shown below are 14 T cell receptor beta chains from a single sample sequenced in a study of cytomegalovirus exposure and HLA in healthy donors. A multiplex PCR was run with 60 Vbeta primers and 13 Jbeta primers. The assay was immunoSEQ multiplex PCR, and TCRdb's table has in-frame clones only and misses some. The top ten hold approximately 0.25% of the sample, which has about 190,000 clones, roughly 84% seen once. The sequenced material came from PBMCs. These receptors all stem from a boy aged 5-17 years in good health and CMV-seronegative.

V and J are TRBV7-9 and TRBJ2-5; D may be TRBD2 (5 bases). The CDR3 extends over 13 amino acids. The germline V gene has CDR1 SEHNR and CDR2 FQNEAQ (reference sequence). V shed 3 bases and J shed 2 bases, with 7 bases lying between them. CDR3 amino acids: CASSFLAQETQYF. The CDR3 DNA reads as TGTGCCAGCAGCTTCCTAGCACAAGAGACCCAGTACTTC.

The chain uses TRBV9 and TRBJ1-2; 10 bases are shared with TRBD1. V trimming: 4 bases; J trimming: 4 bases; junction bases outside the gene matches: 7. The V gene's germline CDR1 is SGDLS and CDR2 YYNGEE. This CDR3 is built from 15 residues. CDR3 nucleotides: TGTGCCAGCAGCACTCAGACAGGGGGCATCTATGGCTACACCTTC. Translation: CASSTQTGGIYGYTF.

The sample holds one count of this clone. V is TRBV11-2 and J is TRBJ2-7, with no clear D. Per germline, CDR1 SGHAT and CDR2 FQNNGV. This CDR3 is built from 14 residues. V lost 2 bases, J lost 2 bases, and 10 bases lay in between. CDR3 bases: TGTGCCAGCAGCTTACACTACCGTACCTACGAGCAGTACTTC. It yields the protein CASSLHYRTYEQYF.

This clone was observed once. Here the CDR3 DNA reads TGTGCCAGCACTACTCGGGGGTCTAGCACAGATACGCAGTATTTT. Its protein product is CASTTRGSSTDTQYF. The V gene is TRBV5-4, the J gene TRBJ2-3; D may be TRBD2 (6 bases). V gave up 6 bases and J gave up 0 bases, with 14 bases separating them. The germline gives CDR1 SGHNT, CDR2 YYREEE (reference sequence). There are 15 residues in the CDR3.

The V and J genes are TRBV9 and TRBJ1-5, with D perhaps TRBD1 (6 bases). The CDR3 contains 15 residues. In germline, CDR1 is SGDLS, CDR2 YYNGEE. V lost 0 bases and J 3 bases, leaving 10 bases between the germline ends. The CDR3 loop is CASSVAAGDNQPQHF. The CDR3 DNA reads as TGTGCCAGCAGCGTAGCGGCAGGGGACAATCAGCCCCAGCATTTT. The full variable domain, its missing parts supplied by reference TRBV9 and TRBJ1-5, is DSGVTQTPKHLITATGQRVTLRCSPRSGDLSVYWYQQSLDQGLQFLIQYYNGEERAKGNILERFSAQQFPDLHSELNLSSLELGDSALYFCASSVAAGDNQPQHFGDGTRLSIL.

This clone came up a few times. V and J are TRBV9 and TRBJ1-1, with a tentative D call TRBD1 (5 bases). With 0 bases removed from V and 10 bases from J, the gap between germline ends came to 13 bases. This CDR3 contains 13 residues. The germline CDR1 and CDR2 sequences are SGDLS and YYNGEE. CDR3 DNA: TGTGCCAGCAGCGTAGCTGGGGGGTTTACAGCTTTCTTT. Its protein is CASSVAGGFTAFF. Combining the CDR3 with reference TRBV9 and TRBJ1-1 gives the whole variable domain DSGVTQTPKHLITATGQRVTLRCSPRSGDLSVYWYQQSLDQGLQFLIQYYNGEERAKGNILERFSAQQFPDLHSELNLSSLELGDSALYFCASSVAGGFTAFFGQGTRLTVV.

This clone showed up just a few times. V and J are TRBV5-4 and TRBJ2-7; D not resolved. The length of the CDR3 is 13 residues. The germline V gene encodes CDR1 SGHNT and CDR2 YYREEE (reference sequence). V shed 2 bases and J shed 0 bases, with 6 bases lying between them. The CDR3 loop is CASSFGFSYEQYF. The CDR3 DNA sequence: TGTGCCAGCAGCTTTGGCTTCTCCTACGAGCAGTACTTC. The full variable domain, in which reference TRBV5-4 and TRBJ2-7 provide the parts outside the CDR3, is ETGVTQSPTHLIKTRGQQVTLRCSSQSGHNTVSWYQQALGQGPQFIFQYYREEENGRGNFPPRFSGLQFPNYSSELNVNALELDDSALYLCASSFGFSYEQYFGPGTRLTVT.

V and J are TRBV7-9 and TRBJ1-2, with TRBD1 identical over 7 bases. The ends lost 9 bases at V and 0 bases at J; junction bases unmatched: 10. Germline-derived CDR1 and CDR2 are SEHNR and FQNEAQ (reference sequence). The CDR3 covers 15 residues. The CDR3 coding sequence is TGTGCCAGTAGGGGGCCGGCTCCCTCTAACTATGGCTACACCTTC. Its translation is CASRGPAPSNYGYTF.

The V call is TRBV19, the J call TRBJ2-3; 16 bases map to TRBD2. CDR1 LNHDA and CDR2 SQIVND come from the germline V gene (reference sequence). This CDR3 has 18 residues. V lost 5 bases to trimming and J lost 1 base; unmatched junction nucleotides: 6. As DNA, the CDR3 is TGTGCCAGTAGTGTGGGACTAGCGGGAGGGGGGGGCACAGATACGCAGTATTTT. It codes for CASSVGLAGGGGTDTQYF.

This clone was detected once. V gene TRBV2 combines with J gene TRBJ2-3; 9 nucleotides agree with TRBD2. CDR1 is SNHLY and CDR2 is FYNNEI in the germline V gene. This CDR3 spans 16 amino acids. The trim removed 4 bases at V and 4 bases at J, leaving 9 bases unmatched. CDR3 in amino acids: CASSGTGTSFSDTQYF. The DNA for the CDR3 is TGTGCCAGCAGTGGAACCGGGACTAGCTTCTCAGATACGCAGTATTTT.

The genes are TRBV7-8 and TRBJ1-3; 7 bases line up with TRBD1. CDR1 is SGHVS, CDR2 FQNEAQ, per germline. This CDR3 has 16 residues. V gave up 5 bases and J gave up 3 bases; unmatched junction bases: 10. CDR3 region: CASSAQQGNLGNTIYF. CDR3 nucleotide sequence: TGTGCCAGCAGCGCGCAACAGGGGAATCTTGGAAACACCATATATTTT.

In DNA, the CDR3 is TGTGCCAGCAGCTCGACTAGCGGGAGACCCCAGAACACCGGGGAGCTGTTTTTT. As protein: CASSSTSGRPQNTGELFF. V usage is TRBV5-4 and J usage is TRBJ2-2; the match to TRBD2 covers 12 bases. The length of the CDR3 is 18 residues. The germline CDR1 and CDR2 sequences are SGHNT and YYREEE (reference sequence). V dropped 3 bases and J dropped 1; count of bases not matched to a gene: 7.

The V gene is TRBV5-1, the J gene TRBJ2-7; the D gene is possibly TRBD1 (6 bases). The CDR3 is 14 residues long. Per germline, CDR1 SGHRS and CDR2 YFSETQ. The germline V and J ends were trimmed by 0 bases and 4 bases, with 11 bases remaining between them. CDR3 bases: TGCGCCAGCAGCTTGGAGTACAGGGAATACGAGCAGTACTTC. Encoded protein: CASSLEYREYEQYF.

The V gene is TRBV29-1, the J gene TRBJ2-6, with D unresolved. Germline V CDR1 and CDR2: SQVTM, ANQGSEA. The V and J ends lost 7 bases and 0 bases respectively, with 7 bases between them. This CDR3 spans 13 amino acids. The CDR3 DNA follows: TGCAGCGCCTTATACTCTGGGGCCAACGTCCTGACTTTC. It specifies CSALYSGANVLTF.